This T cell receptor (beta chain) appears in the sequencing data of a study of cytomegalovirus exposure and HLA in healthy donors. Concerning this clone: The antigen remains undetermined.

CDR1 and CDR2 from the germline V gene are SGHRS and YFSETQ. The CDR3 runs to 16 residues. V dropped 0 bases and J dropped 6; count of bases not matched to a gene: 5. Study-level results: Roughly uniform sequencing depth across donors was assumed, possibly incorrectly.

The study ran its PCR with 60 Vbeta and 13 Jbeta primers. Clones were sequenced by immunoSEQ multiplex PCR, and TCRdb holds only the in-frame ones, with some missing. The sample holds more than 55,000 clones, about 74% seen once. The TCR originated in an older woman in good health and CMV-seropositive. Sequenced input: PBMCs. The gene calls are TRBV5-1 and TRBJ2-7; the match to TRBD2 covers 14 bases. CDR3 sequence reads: CASSLAPGLAGVEQYF. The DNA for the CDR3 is TGCGCCAGCAGCTTGGCCCCGGGACTAGCGGGGGTCGAGCAGTACTTC.